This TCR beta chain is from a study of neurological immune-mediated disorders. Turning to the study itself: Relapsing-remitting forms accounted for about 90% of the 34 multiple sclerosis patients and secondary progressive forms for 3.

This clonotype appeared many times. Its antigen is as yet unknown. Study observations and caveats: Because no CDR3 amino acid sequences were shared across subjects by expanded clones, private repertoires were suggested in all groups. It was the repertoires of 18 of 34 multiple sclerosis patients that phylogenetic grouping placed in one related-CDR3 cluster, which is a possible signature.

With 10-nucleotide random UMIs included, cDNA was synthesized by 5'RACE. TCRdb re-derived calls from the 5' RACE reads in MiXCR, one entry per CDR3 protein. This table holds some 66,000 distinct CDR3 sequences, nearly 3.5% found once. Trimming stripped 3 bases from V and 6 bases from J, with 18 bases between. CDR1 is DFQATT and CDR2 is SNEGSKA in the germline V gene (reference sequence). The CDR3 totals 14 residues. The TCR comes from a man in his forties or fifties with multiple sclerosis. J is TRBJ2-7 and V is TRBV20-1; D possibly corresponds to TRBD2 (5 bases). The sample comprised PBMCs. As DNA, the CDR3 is TGCAGTGCTAGGGTCCGGGAAATGGCTGGCGAGCAGTACTTC. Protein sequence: CSARVREMAGEQYF.